These T cell receptor beta chains were read from a single sample in a study of CD8 T cells in ankylosing spondylitis. TCRdb used MiXCR to reprocess the 5' RACE reads, holding one entry per CDR3 protein. The sample contains 200,000 to 250,000 distinct CDR3 sequences, approximately 11% of which appear only once. Material: blood, either unsorted or a sorted T cell fraction (not recorded which). The receptors originated from a male donor with ankylosing spondylitis or in good health (not recorded which). The CDR3 runs from the conserved cysteine through the conserved F or W. Fields, in order: clone size, D gene, V gene, J gene, CDR3 DNA, CDR3 protein. The D gene is left open where the match is weak. Not all rows give a size; the values are once, few, many and, for expanded clones, a class.

>many|-|TRBV5-1|TRBJ2-5
TGCGCCAGCAGCTTGCGGATGGCGAGGGAGCATTGGGAGACCCAGTACTTC
CASSLRMAREHWETQYF
>-|TRBD1|TRBV20-1|TRBJ1-5
TGCAGTGCTAGAGGCCGAGGGACAGGGTTCCGCAATCAGCCCCAGCATTTT
CSARGRGTGFRNQPQHF
>many|-|TRBV20-1|TRBJ2-7
TGCAGTGCTAGCGGGCCCAGCTCCTACGAGCAGTACTTC
CSASGPSSYEQYF
>many|TRBD1|TRBV5-1|TRBJ2-3
TGCGCCAGCAGCTCCGGACAGGAGACCACAGATACGCAGTATTTT
CASSSGQETTDTQYF
>many|-|TRBV29-1|TRBJ1-1
TGCAGCGTTGGGGGCGGATTGAACACTGAAGCTTTCTTT
CSVGGGLNTEAFF
>many|-|TRBV5-1|TRBJ2-7
TGCGCCAGCAGCTTGACAGGGCGACTTATGGACGAGCAGTACTTC
CASSLTGRLMDEQYF
>many|-|TRBV6-1|TRBJ2-7
TGTGCCAGCAGCAATCGGGTAGGGAGCCACGAGCAGTACTTC
CASSNRVGSHEQYF
>-|-|TRBV20-1|TRBJ2-5
TGCAGTGCTAGAGATTCGACTGCCATGGAGACCCAGTACTTC
CSARDSTAMETQYF
>few|TRBD2|TRBV6-2/TRBV6-3|TRBJ2-7
TGTGCCAGCAGCCCGTCCCGGCGGGGGGACAACTACGAGCAGTACTTC
CASSPSRRGDNYEQYF
>many|-|TRBV29-1|TRBJ1-1
TGCAGCGTCGGCGGCGCAGGATCTGAAGCTTTCTTT
CSVGGAGSEAFF
>-|TRBD2|TRBV6-1|TRBJ2-1
TGTGCCAGCAGTGAAGCGACTAGCGGGGGGAATGAGCAGTTCTTC
CASSEATSGGNEQFF
>many|TRBD2|TRBV29-1|TRBJ2-1
TGCAGCGTTGGCCCGGGACTAGCGGGCCCCTACAATGAGCAGTTCTTC
CSVGPGLAGPYNEQFF
>many|TRBD2|TRBV5-1|TRBJ2-1
TGCGCCAGCAGCTTGGCTCTAGCGGGAGGCTTGGGTGAGCAGTTCTTC
CASSLALAGGLGEQFF
>many|-|TRBV5-1|TRBJ2-7
TGCGCCAGCAGCTTGGAGATAGGGTTGGGGGGAAACTACGAGCAGTACTTC
CASSLEIGLGGNYEQYF
>many|-|TRBV5-6|TRBJ2-2
TGTGCCAGCAGCGGGCAGGGTAGCACCGGGGAGCTGTTTTTT
CASSGQGSTGELFF
>many|-|TRBV5-6|TRBJ2-1
TGTGCCAGCAGCTTGTCGGGTACGCAGTTCTTC
CASSLSGTQFF
>few|TRBD1|TRBV7-6|TRBJ2-2
TGTGCCAGCAGACCCGGGACAGGGTATCCCGGGGAGCTGTTTTTT
CASRPGTGYPGELFF
>many|-|TRBV5-1|TRBJ2-7
TGCGCCAGCGTCCCCTACGAGCAGTACTTC
CASVPYEQYF
>few|-|TRBV7-3|TRBJ2-1
TGTGCCAGCAGCTCCGTAACTTACAATGAGCAGTTCTTC
CASSSVTYNEQFF
>many|-|TRBV5-1|TRBJ2-1
TGCGCCAGCAGCTTGGCCTTCAATACCTACAATGAGCAGTTCTTC
CASSLAFNTYNEQFF
>many|-|TRBV4-2|TRBJ2-1
TGTGCCACCAGGGGCGGGGACTACAATGAGCAGTTCTTC
CATRGGDYNEQFF
>many|-|TRBV5-1|TRBJ2-2
TGCGCCAGCAGCGTAGGCACCGGACTGGTCACCGGGGAGCTGTTTTTT
CASSVGTGLVTGELFF
>-|-|TRBV12-3/TRBV12-4|TRBJ1-2
TGTGCCAGCAGTTTGACAGCGGTGGACTATGGCTACACCTTC
CASSLTAVDYGYTF
>-|-|TRBV12-3/TRBV12-4|TRBJ1-6
TGTGCCAGCAGACTCGGACGGAATTCACCCCTCCACTTT
CASRLGRNSPLHF
>many|TRBD2|TRBV25-1|TRBJ2-1
TGTGCCAGCAGTGAAGGCAGCGGGGGTGGATATGAGCAGTTCTTC
CASSEGSGGGYEQFF
>many|TRBD1|TRBV12-3/TRBV12-4|TRBJ2-3
TGTGCCAGCAAAAATACCGGGACAGGCACAGATACGCAGTATTTT
CASKNTGTGTDTQYF
>many|-|TRBV12-3/TRBV12-4|TRBJ2-7
TGTGCCAGCAGTTTGACACCTCCCGAGCAGTACTTC
CASSLTPPEQYF
>many|-|TRBV29-1|TRBJ2-7
TGCAGCGTCCAGGACAGTTACTACGAGCAGTACTTC
CSVQDSYYEQYF
>many|TRBD1|TRBV15|TRBJ2-3
TGTGCCACCAGCAGAGATTGGTTAGCAGGGGGCAGAGATACGCAGTATTTT
CATSRDWLAGGRDTQYF
>few|TRBD2|TRBV20-1|TRBJ2-1
TGCAGTGCTAGAGTATCCCCCCAGCGGGAGGCGCCCTACAATGAGCAGTTCTTC
CSARVSPQREAPYNEQFF
>many|-|TRBV5-1|TRBJ2-2
TGCGCCAGCAGCTGGGGGGCGGGACAGAGGAACACCGGGGAGCTGTTTTTT
CASSWGAGQRNTGELFF
>many|-|TRBV9|TRBJ2-1
TGTGCCAGCAGCGTAGGATCGGGCTCCTACAATGAGCAGTTCTTC
CASSVGSGSYNEQFF
>many|TRBD2|TRBV28|TRBJ2-1
TGTGCCTGTGGCGGGAGTATTCGAGAGCAGTTCTTC
CACGGSIREQFF
>-|TRBD2|TRBV29-1|TRBJ2-3
TGCAGCGTTGTGTTCCTAGCGGGGAGCACAGATACGCAGTATTTT
CSVVFLAGSTDTQYF
>-|-|TRBV12-3/TRBV12-4|TRBJ2-3
TGTGCCAGCAGCCTAGAGGAGTATACGCAGTATTTT
CASSLEEYTQYF
>many|-|TRBV5-1|TRBJ2-1
TGCGCCAGCAGCCGCGGAGAGCGGAGCTCCTACAATGAGCAGTTCTTC
CASSRGERSSYNEQFF
>many|-|TRBV20-1|TRBJ2-1
TGCAGTGCCCCCCCGGCCTACAATGAGCAGTTCTTC
CSAPPAYNEQFF
>many|-|TRBV7-9|TRBJ2-1
TGTGCCAGCGCCAGTACGCTCGTTGAGCAGTTCTTC
CASASTLVEQFF
>many|-|TRBV10-1|TRBJ2-7
TGCGCCAGCAGGTCAGGGACGGAGACCTACGAGCAGTACTTC
CASRSGTETYEQYF
>many|-|TRBV10-2|TRBJ2-3
TGCGCCAGCAAGCAGGGTTCAACAGATACGCAGTATTTT
CASKQGSTDTQYF
>many|-|TRBV27|TRBJ1-5
TGTGCCAGCAGTTTATTGGGCGGGGGAACCAATCAGCCCCAGCATTTT
CASSLLGGGTNQPQHF
>-|-|TRBV7-2|TRBJ2-3
TGTGCCAGCAGCTTAGTGTCGGAAAGCACAGATACGCAGTATTTT
CASSLVSESTDTQYF
>-|-|TRBV19|TRBJ2-3
TGTGCCAGCCTAGTCAGTGGCACAGATACGCAGTATTTT
CASLVSGTDTQYF
>many|-|TRBV12-5|TRBJ2-1
TGTGCTAGTGGTTGGAGGTGGAATGAGCAGTTCTTC
CASGWRWNEQFF
>many|-|TRBV5-1|TRBJ2-1
TGCGCCAGCAGCTCCCGTTTGGGGACCTTCGATGAGCAGTTCTTC
CASSSRLGTFDEQFF
>many|-|TRBV6-5|TRBJ1-1
TGTGCCAGCAGTTCAGGCCCCAAAGCTTTCTTT
CASSSGPKAFF
>many|-|TRBV12-3/TRBV12-4|TRBJ2-7
TGTGCCAGCAGTTTGGCCTCGGGTCCCTACGAGCAGTACTTC
CASSLASGPYEQYF
>many|-|TRBV5-1|TRBJ2-6
TGCGCCAGCAGCTGGTACCCGGGGACCTTGGCCGGGAAGACTGGGGCCAACGTCCTGACTTTC
CASSWYPGTLAGKTGANVLTF
>many|-|TRBV29-1|TRBJ2-3
TGCAGCGTTGCCGAACCGACGGGCACAGATACGCAGTATTTT
CSVAEPTGTDTQYF
>many|-|TRBV5-1|TRBJ2-5
TGCGCCAGCAGCCCGGGGGTCAACCAAGAGACCCAGTACTTC
CASSPGVNQETQYF
>many|-|TRBV5-1|TRBJ1-4
TGCGCCAGCAGCCTCGTGTCAACTAATGAAAAACTGTTTTTT
CASSLVSTNEKLFF
>many|-|TRBV29-1|TRBJ1-1
TGCAGCGCGAGTACACAGGTCCCTGAAGCTTTCTTT
CSASTQVPEAFF
>many|-|TRBV12-3/TRBV12-4|TRBJ1-1
TGTGCCAGCAGTTCGACCCCTCATGAAGCTTTCTTT
CASSSTPHEAFF
>many|-|TRBV25-1|TRBJ2-1
TGTGCCAGCAGTGAATGGGACGGCTCCTACAATGAGCAGTTCTTC
CASSEWDGSYNEQFF
>many|TRBD1|TRBV5-1|TRBJ1-1
TGCGCCAGCAGCTTGGCCCGCGAGGACAGGGCGGGAACTGAAGCTTTCTTT
CASSLAREDRAGTEAFF